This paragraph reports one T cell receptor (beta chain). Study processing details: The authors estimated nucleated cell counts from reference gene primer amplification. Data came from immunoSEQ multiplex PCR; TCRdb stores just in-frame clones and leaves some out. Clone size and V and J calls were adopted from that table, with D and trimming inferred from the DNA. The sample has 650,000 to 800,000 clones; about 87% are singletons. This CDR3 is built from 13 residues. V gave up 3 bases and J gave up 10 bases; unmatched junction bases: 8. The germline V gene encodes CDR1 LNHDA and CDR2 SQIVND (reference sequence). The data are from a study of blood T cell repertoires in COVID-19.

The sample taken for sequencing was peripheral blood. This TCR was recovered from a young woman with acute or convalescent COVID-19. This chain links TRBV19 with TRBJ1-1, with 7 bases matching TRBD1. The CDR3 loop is CASSMVSGGSAFF. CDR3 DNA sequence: TGTGCCAGTAGTATGGTATCAGGGGGATCAGCTTTCTTT.